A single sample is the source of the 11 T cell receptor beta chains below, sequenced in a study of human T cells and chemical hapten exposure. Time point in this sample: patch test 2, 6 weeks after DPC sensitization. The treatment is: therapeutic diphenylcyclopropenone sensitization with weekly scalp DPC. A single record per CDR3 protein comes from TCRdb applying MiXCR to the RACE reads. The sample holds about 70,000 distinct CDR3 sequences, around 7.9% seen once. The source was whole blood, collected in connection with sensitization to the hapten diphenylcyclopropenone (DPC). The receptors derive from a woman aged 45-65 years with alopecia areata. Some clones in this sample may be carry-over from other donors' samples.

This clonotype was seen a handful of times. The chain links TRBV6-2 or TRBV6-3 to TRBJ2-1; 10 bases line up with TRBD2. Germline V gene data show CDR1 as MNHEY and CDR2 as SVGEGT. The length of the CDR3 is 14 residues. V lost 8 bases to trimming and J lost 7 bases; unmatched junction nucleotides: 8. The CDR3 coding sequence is TGTGCCAGCGGCATAGCGGGAGGAAGGAATGAGCAGTTCTTC. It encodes CASGIAGGRNEQFF.

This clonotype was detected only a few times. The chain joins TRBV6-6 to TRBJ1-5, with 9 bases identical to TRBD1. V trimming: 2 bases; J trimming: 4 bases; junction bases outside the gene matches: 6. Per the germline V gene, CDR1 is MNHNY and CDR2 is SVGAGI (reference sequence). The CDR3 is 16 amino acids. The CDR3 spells CASSYIKTGGNQPQHF. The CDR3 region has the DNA TGTGCCAGCAGTTACATTAAGACAGGGGGTAATCAGCCCCAGCATTTT.

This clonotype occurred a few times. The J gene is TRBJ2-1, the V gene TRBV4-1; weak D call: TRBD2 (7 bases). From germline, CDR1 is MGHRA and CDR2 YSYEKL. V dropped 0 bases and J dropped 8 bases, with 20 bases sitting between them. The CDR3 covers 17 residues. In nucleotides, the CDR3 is TGCGCCAGCAGCCAAGATCAAGGGGGGGGGGCCAGAGATGAGCAGTTCTTC. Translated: CASSQDQGGGARDEQFF.

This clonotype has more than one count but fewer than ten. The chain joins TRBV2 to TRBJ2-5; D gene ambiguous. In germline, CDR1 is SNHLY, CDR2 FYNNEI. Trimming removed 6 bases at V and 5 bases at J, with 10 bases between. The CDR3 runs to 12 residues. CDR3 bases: TGTGCCAGCAGCGGCGACTGGGAGACCCAGTACTTC. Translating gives CASSGDWETQYF.

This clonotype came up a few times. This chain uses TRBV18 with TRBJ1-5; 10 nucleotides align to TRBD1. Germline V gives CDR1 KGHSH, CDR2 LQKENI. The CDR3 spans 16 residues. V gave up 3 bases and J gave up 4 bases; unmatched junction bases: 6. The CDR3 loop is CASSPAGQGNNQPQHF. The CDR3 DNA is TGTGCCAGCTCACCCGCGGGACAGGGGAATAATCAGCCCCAGCATTTT.

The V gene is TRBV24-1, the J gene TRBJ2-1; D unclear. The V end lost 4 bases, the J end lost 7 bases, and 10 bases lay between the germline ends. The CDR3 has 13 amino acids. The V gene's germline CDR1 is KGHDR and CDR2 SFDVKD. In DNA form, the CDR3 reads TGTGCCACCAGTGAGATCCAGGAGAATGAGCAGTTCTTC. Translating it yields CATSEIQENEQFF.

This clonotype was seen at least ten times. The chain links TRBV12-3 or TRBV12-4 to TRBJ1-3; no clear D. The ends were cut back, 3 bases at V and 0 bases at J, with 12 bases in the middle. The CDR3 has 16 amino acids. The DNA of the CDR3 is TGTGCCAGCAGTTTTCGGGTAGCGAGCTCTGGAAACACCATATATTTT. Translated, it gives CASSFRVASSGNTIYF.

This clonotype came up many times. CDR3 nucleotides: TGCAGTGCTAGAGATCGTCTAGGAGGGCTCAATCAGCCCCAGCATTTT. Its translation is CSARDRLGGLNQPQHF. V usage is TRBV20-1 and J usage is TRBJ1-5; D is uncertain. V was trimmed by 0 bases and J by 3 bases, leaving 15 bases between them. CDR3 length equals 16 residues. Germline CDR1 DFQATT, CDR2 SNEGSKA (reference sequence).

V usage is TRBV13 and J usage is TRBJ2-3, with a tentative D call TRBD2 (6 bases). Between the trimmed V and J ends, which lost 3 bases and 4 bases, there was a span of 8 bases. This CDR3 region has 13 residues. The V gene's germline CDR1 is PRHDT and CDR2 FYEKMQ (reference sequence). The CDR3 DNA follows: TGTGCCAGCAGCTTTGGAGGGGCAGATACGCAGTATTTT. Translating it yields CASSFGGADTQYF.

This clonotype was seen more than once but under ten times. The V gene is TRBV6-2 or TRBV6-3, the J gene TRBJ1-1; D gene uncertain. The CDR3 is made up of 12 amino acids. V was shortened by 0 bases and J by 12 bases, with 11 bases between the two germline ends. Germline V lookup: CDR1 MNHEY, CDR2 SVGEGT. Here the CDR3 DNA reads TGTGCCAGCAGTTACTCGAGTCGGAGGTCTTTCTTT. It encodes CASSYSSRRSFF.

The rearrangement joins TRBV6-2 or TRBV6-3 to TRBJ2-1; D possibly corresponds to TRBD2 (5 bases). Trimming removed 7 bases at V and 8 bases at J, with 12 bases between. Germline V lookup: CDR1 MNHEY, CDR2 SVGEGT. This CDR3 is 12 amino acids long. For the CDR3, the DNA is TGTGCCAGCACCCACACTAGGGATGAGCAGTTCTTC. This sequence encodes CASTHTRDEQFF.